The rows below give T cell receptor beta chains drawn from one sample of a study of cytotoxic CD8 clonotypes in ibrutinib-treated CLL. Profiled with immunoSEQ multiplex PCR; TCRdb holds only in-frame clones, not every one. Here the sample spans 27,000 or so clones, 75% to 85% being singletons. The input for sequencing was PBMCs, taken after 24 months of ibrutinib treatment. These receptors were taken from a human donor with chronic lymphocytic leukemia. Both conserved end residues are part of each CDR3. The order of the fields is D gene, V gene, clone size, J gene, CDR3 DNA, CDR3 protein. D genes are given only for firm matches. The size entry is marked missing in some rows and otherwise reads once, few, many or a size class.

d_gene: TRBD2
v_gene: TRBV5-1
abundance: .
j_gene: TRBJ2-7
CDR3nt: TGCGCCAGCAGCAGTCCGGGGGGGTTCGAGCAGTACTTC
CDR3aa: CASSSPGGFEQYF

d_gene: TRBD1
v_gene: TRBV15
abundance: .
j_gene: TRBJ1-2
CDR3nt: TGTGCCACCAGCGTTAACAGGGGCGGCTACACCTTC
CDR3aa: CATSVNRGGYTF

d_gene: .
v_gene: TRBV27
abundance: .
j_gene: TRBJ2-7
CDR3nt: TGTGCCAGCAGTTTATCGTACTCAGGGGCCTACGAGCAGTACTTC
CDR3aa: CASSLSYSGAYEQYF

d_gene: TRBD2
v_gene: TRBV5-1
abundance: .
j_gene: TRBJ2-3
CDR3nt: TGCGCCAGCAGCTTAAAATTAGCGGGGGTGAAAGATACGCAGTATTTT
CDR3aa: CASSLKLAGVKDTQYF

d_gene: .
v_gene: TRBV5-4
abundance: .
j_gene: TRBJ2-7
CDR3nt: TGTGCCAGCAGCGTAGGAACAGGGGAGGTCTACGAGCAGTACTTC
CDR3aa: CASSVGTGEVYEQYF

d_gene: .
v_gene: TRBV5-1
abundance: few
j_gene: TRBJ1-1
CDR3nt: TGCGCCAGCAGCTCGCTATCGGGCCGAAGACCCATGAACACTGAAGCTTTCTTT
CDR3aa: CASSSLSGRRPMNTEAFF

d_gene: .
v_gene: TRBV7-3
abundance: .
j_gene: TRBJ2-1
CDR3nt: TGTGCCAGCAGCTTAAGTCTAGCATCGTACAATGAGCAGTTCTTC
CDR3aa: CASSLSLASYNEQFF

d_gene: .
v_gene: TRBV18
abundance: .
j_gene: TRBJ1-1
CDR3nt: TGTGCCAGCTGCAACCTCCTGGCGCGGGCAAACACTGAAGCTTTCTTT
CDR3aa: CASCNLLARANTEAFF

d_gene: TRBD2
v_gene: TRBV7-6
abundance: .
j_gene: TRBJ2-2
CDR3nt: TGTGCCAGCAGCCGTGGCGGGGGGGCTGGCACCGGGGAGCTGTTTTTT
CDR3aa: CASSRGGGAGTGELFF

d_gene: TRBD1
v_gene: TRBV7-9
abundance: .
j_gene: TRBJ2-7
CDR3nt: TGTGCCAGCAGCTCGCAGGGGGCGAGGGAGCAGTACTTC
CDR3aa: CASSSQGAREQYF

d_gene: .
v_gene: TRBV11-1
abundance: few
j_gene: TRBJ2-7
CDR3nt: TGTGCCAGCAGCCGGACAGGGAGGGGGGAGCAGTACTTC
CDR3aa: CASSRTGRGEQYF

d_gene: TRBD1
v_gene: TRBV5-1
abundance: .
j_gene: TRBJ1-2
CDR3nt: TGCGCCAGCAGTCGACAGGGATTCTATGGCTACACCTTC
CDR3aa: CASSRQGFYGYTF

d_gene: .
v_gene: TRBV4-2
abundance: .
j_gene: TRBJ2-3
CDR3nt: TGTGCCAGCAGCGGACGATGGGGGGGCCGAACAAGGACAGATACGCAGTATTTT
CDR3aa: CASSGRWGGRTRTDTQYF

d_gene: .
v_gene: TRBV7-6
abundance: .
j_gene: TRBJ1-6
CDR3nt: TGTGCCAGCAGCTCCCCTTGGGGTAGGGGGAGGAATTCACCCCTCCACTTT
CDR3aa: CASSSPWGRGRNSPLHF

d_gene: .
v_gene: TRBV2
abundance: .
j_gene: TRBJ2-3
CDR3nt: TGTGCCAGCAGTGCGTTATGGTCGCGAGTACGCAGGGCCAACACAGATACGCAGTATTTT
CDR3aa: CASSALWSRVRRANTDTQYF

d_gene: .
v_gene: TRBV6-5
abundance: .
j_gene: TRBJ1-5
CDR3nt: TGTGCCAGCAGTTCCAGGGCTACAGTAAGCAATCAGCCCCAGCATTTT
CDR3aa: CASSSRATVSNQPQHF

d_gene: .
v_gene: TRBV9
abundance: .
j_gene: TRBJ1-1
CDR3nt: TGTGCCAGCAGCCCAAGGACGGGCGGGGTTGTGGACACTGAAGCTTTCTTT
CDR3aa: CASSPRTGGVVDTEAFF

d_gene: .
v_gene: TRBV9
abundance: .
j_gene: TRBJ2-5
CDR3nt: TGTGCCAGCAGCGTGGTTCCGGAAGAGACCCAGTACTTC
CDR3aa: CASSVVPEETQYF

d_gene: .
v_gene: TRBV5-4
abundance: .
j_gene: TRBJ2-3
CDR3nt: TGTGCCAGCAGCCAAGAATTCGGGTGGGAGGGCACAGATACGCAGTATTTT
CDR3aa: CASSQEFGWEGTDTQYF

d_gene: .
v_gene: TRBV5-1
abundance: .
j_gene: TRBJ2-6
CDR3nt: TGCGCCAGCAGCCCTGGGCACTCTGGGGCCAACGTCCTGACTTTC
CDR3aa: CASSPGHSGANVLTF

d_gene: .
v_gene: TRBV7-8
abundance: once
j_gene: TRBJ2-5
CDR3nt: TGTGCCAGCAGCCCGCGGACTCACCTGGAGACCCAGTACTTC
CDR3aa: CASSPRTHLETQYF

d_gene: .
v_gene: TRBV11-3
abundance: .
j_gene: TRBJ2-3
CDR3nt: TGTGCCAGCAGCGGGGGGGGCGGGGCCCTTCCCACAGATACGCAGTATTTT
CDR3aa: CASSGGGGALPTDTQYF

d_gene: TRBD1
v_gene: TRBV5-1
abundance: .
j_gene: TRBJ2-5
CDR3nt: TGCGCCAGCAGCCCGGGGACAGGGCAGTTTAAAGAGACCCAGTACTTC
CDR3aa: CASSPGTGQFKETQYF

d_gene: .
v_gene: TRBV25-1
abundance: .
j_gene: TRBJ1-1
CDR3nt: TGTGCCAGCAGTGAGCCAGGGGATCTGAACACTGAAGCTTTCTTT
CDR3aa: CASSEPGDLNTEAFF

d_gene: .
v_gene: TRBV29-1
abundance: .
j_gene: TRBJ2-5
CDR3nt: TGCAGCGTTATACCTGGGTCCGGGGAGACCCAGTACTTC
CDR3aa: CSVIPGSGETQYF

d_gene: .
v_gene: TRBV9
abundance: few
j_gene: TRBJ1-6
CDR3nt: TGTGCCAGCAGCGTAGATAATTCACCCCTCCACTTT
CDR3aa: CASSVDNSPLHF

d_gene: .
v_gene: TRBV5-6
abundance: .
j_gene: TRBJ2-1
CDR3nt: TGTGCCAGCAGCTTGGATGCCAGGGGCTCCTACAATGAGCAGTTCTTC
CDR3aa: CASSLDARGSYNEQFF

d_gene: TRBD1
v_gene: TRBV9
abundance: .
j_gene: TRBJ2-6
CDR3nt: TGTGCCAGCAGCGCGTTAACAGGGGTAGGGGCCAACGTCCTGACTTTC
CDR3aa: CASSALTGVGANVLTF

d_gene: .
v_gene: TRBV5-8
abundance: .
j_gene: TRBJ1-3
CDR3nt: TGTGCCAGCAGCTTCCACAGGGATGGAAACACCATATATTTT
CDR3aa: CASSFHRDGNTIYF

d_gene: TRBD1
v_gene: TRBV5-3
abundance: .
j_gene: TRBJ1-4
CDR3nt: TGTGCCAGAAGCTTGATGACAGGGGGCTTTGAAAAACTGTTTTTT
CDR3aa: CARSLMTGGFEKLFF

d_gene: .
v_gene: TRBV27
abundance: .
j_gene: TRBJ2-7
CDR3nt: TGTGCCAGCAGTTTAGTCGGTTTTGCTTCCTACGAGCAGTACTTC
CDR3aa: CASSLVGFASYEQYF

d_gene: TRBD1
v_gene: TRBV19
abundance: .
j_gene: TRBJ1-1
CDR3nt: TGTGCCAGTAGTGTCGACAGGGCCCAAAATGAAGCTTTCTTT
CDR3aa: CASSVDRAQNEAFF

d_gene: TRBD1
v_gene: TRBV2
abundance: few
j_gene: TRBJ2-5
CDR3nt: TGTGCCAGCTACTGGGACAGGAATCAAGAGACCCAGTACTTC
CDR3aa: CASYWDRNQETQYF

d_gene: TRBD1
v_gene: TRBV10-3
abundance: .
j_gene: TRBJ1-5
CDR3nt: TGTGCCATCAGTTCCGGGACAGGGGTCAATCAGCCCCAGCATTTT
CDR3aa: CAISSGTGVNQPQHF

d_gene: TRBD2
v_gene: TRBV7-2
abundance: .
j_gene: TRBJ2-3
CDR3nt: TGTGCCAGCACCCGGCGGGGGGCCAGTCGGGATACGCAGTATTTT
CDR3aa: CASTRRGASRDTQYF

d_gene: TRBD1
v_gene: TRBV19
abundance: .
j_gene: TRBJ1-5
CDR3nt: TGTGCCACCGCTCAGGACAGGGGCAATCAGCCCCAGCATTTT
CDR3aa: CATAQDRGNQPQHF

d_gene: .
v_gene: TRBV4-1
abundance: .
j_gene: TRBJ1-2
CDR3nt: TGCGCCAGCAGCCAAGATCCAGGAGGGTATGGCTACACCTTC
CDR3aa: CASSQDPGGYGYTF

d_gene: TRBD2
v_gene: TRBV5-1
abundance: .
j_gene: TRBJ2-1
CDR3nt: TGCGCCAGCAGCTTGTTTTCCCTAGCGGGGTCCCTGGGAAATGAGCAGTTCTTC
CDR3aa: CASSLFSLAGSLGNEQFF

d_gene: TRBD2
v_gene: TRBV27
abundance: .
j_gene: TRBJ2-1
CDR3nt: TGTGCCAGCAGTCCACAGCCGCCCCTAGCGGGGGTTAGGTATGAGCAGTTCTTC
CDR3aa: CASSPQPPLAGVRYEQFF

d_gene: .
v_gene: TRBV5-6
abundance: .
j_gene: TRBJ2-5
CDR3nt: TGTGCCAGCAGCCCGCCTGCGGGGAACAAAGAGACCCAGTACTTC
CDR3aa: CASSPPAGNKETQYF

d_gene: TRBD1
v_gene: TRBV7-2
abundance: .
j_gene: TRBJ2-7
CDR3nt: TGTGCCAGCAGCGAAACAGGGACAGGGGGGTCCTACGAGCAGTACTTC
CDR3aa: CASSETGTGGSYEQYF

d_gene: .
v_gene: TRBV19
abundance: .
j_gene: TRBJ1-5
CDR3nt: TGTGCCAGTACCCCTATCTCGGTGAGGCGGCCGATCAATCAGCCCCAGCATTTT
CDR3aa: CASTPISVRRPINQPQHF

d_gene: TRBD1
v_gene: TRBV27
abundance: .
j_gene: TRBJ1-1
CDR3nt: TGTGCCAGCAGCCGACTGCCAACAGGGGGCGCCACTGAAGCTTTCTTT
CDR3aa: CASSRLPTGGATEAFF

d_gene: .
v_gene: TRBV4-1
abundance: .
j_gene: TRBJ2-7
CDR3nt: TGCGCCAGCAGCCCCGAGTGGGGGACATCCTACGAGCAGTACTTC
CDR3aa: CASSPEWGTSYEQYF

d_gene: .
v_gene: TRBV11-2
abundance: .
j_gene: TRBJ1-5
CDR3nt: TGTGCCAGCAGCGTCGGGGTTAAGGAGCCCCAGCATTTT
CDR3aa: CASSVGVKEPQHF

d_gene: .
v_gene: TRBV6-5
abundance: few
j_gene: TRBJ1-2
CDR3nt: TGTGCCAGCAGTTACGGGACGGATGGCTACACCTTC
CDR3aa: CASSYGTDGYTF

d_gene: TRBD1
v_gene: TRBV6-5
abundance: .
j_gene: TRBJ2-2
CDR3nt: TGTGCCAGCAGAATCAACAGGGGTTCAGGGGAGCTGTTTTTT
CDR3aa: CASRINRGSGELFF

d_gene: .
v_gene: TRBV13
abundance: .
j_gene: TRBJ1-6
CDR3nt: TGTGCCAGCAGCTTAGTACAGGGCGGTTCACCCCTCCACTTT
CDR3aa: CASSLVQGGSPLHF

d_gene: .
v_gene: TRBV5-1
abundance: .
j_gene: TRBJ1-6
CDR3nt: TGCGCTAGCAGCTTGGCCCAATCCCGGACAACAAGGAATAATTCACCCCTCCACTTT
CDR3aa: CASSLAQSRTTRNNSPLHF

d_gene: .
v_gene: TRBV6-6
abundance: .
j_gene: TRBJ2-7
CDR3nt: TGTGCCACGTTAAGCGGTCCCTACGAGCAGTACTTC
CDR3aa: CATLSGPYEQYF

d_gene: .
v_gene: TRBV6-5
abundance: .
j_gene: TRBJ2-2
CDR3nt: TGTGCCAGCACCTACTCCGGGGAGCTGTTTTTT
CDR3aa: CASTYSGELFF

d_gene: .
v_gene: TRBV7-9
abundance: .
j_gene: TRBJ1-5
CDR3nt: TGTGCCAGCAGCTTATCAGATTATAGCAATCAGCCCCAGCATTTT
CDR3aa: CASSLSDYSNQPQHF

d_gene: TRBD1
v_gene: TRBV27
abundance: .
j_gene: TRBJ1-2
CDR3nt: TGTGCCAGCAGACTAGGGTCGACAGGGCGCGGCTATGGCTACACCTTC
CDR3aa: CASRLGSTGRGYGYTF

d_gene: .
v_gene: TRBV7-2
abundance: once
j_gene: TRBJ2-7
CDR3nt: TGTGCCAGCAGCTCGCTATCCTACGAGCAGTACTTC
CDR3aa: CASSSLSYEQYF